The rows below give T cell receptor beta chains drawn from one sample of a study of T cell repertoires in cytomegalovirus infection. TCRdb re-called the reads through MiXCR, storing one row per CDR3 protein. Seen here are some 600,000 distinct CDR3 sequences, less than 25% observed once, and the top ten hold approximately 8%. Material: CD8+ T cells from PBMCs. The source of these receptors is a human donor in good health (CMV status not recorded). Some clones in this sample may be carry-over from other donors' samples. CDR3s include the opening cysteine and the closing phenylalanine or tryptophan.

V gene	J gene	CDR3 protein
TRBV7-2	TRBJ1-1	CASSLEFLGANTEAFF
TRBV4-1	TRBJ1-5	CASSQEPGNQPQHF
TRBV7-2	TRBJ2-7	CASSLGRDRSYEQYF
TRBV6-1	TRBJ1-5	CASSEGMTRYNQPQHF
TRBV5-6	TRBJ1-1	CASSPPGGFTEAFF
TRBV7-9	TRBJ2-1	CASSPTGLDEQFF
TRBV6-8	TRBJ2-2	CAGSYGRYRNTGELFF
TRBV7-6	TRBJ2-5	CASKPPGRGETQYF
TRBV15	TRBJ2-7	CATSRDRANSYEQYF
TRBV2	TRBJ2-1	CASRGRGTAYNEQFF
TRBV4-1	TRBJ2-7	CASSQSRTGTYEQYF
TRBV20-1	TRBJ2-1	CSARDRGEHNEQFF
TRBV27	TRBJ2-1	CASSPLQDYNEQFF
TRBV7-2	TRBJ1-2	CASISSGYDYGYTF
TRBV7-6	TRBJ2-7	CASSAGTSYEQYF
TRBV4-1	TRBJ2-7	CASSSKGLGSYEQYF
TRBV7-9	TRBJ2-6	CASSLEGDSGANVLTF
TRBV29-1	TRBJ2-1	CSVEDRSYEGDRAYEQFF
TRBV6-6	TRBJ2-7	CASSLLPGQGGYEQYF
TRBV25-1	TRBJ1-1	CASSEYFPPAGKVENTEAFF
TRBV12-5	TRBJ2-7	CATARTGVHEQYF
TRBV28	TRBJ1-5	CASSFGGAYQPQHF
TRBV14	TRBJ1-6	CASSQDFGGLGSPLHF
TRBV6-2/TRBV6-3	TRBJ2-1	CASSYSRTSGGANNEQFF
TRBV28	TRBJ2-4	CASSTRTALAKNIQYF
TRBV20-1	TRBJ1-1	CSARDPGMNTEAFF
TRBV5-1	TRBJ1-5	CASSLGATGGNQPQHF
TRBV28	TRBJ2-3	CASSFVRGGTDTQYF
TRBV20-1	TRBJ1-2	CSATRIGQLVNYGYTF
TRBV19	TRBJ2-2	CASTSEENLNTGELFF
TRBV9	TRBJ2-1	CASSGGTGGIYNEQFF
TRBV7-9	TRBJ2-1	CASSPPWDRLYNEQFF
TRBV7-8	TRBJ1-1	CASSLEWVSHTEAFF
TRBV6-5	TRBJ2-5	CASSYKRRTQETQYF
TRBV6-2/TRBV6-3	TRBJ2-3	CASRRRWGQEADTQYF
TRBV29-1	TRBJ1-2	CSVEDRDLFNNYGYTF
TRBV29-1	TRBJ1-1	CSAWGSTEAFF
TRBV7-8	TRBJ2-1	CASSLVWGYSYNEQFF
TRBV6-5	TRBJ2-1	CASSSGFSSSYNEQFF
TRBV2	TRBJ2-5	CASPGGSQETQYF
TRBV29-1	TRBJ2-6	CSAFISGSGANVLTF
TRBV7-9	TRBJ2-2	CASSSRQGVNTGELFF
TRBV7-8	TRBJ1-1	CASSLRINEAFF
TRBV7-6	TRBJ1-1	CASSLSGEAFF
TRBV12-3/TRBV12-4	TRBJ2-3	CASSSPDVMTDTQYF
TRBV28	TRBJ2-4	CASSSISGMAKNIQYF
TRBV5-4	TRBJ1-2	CASSSRGSANYGYTF
TRBV7-2	TRBJ2-5	CASAGQQETQYF
TRBV12-3/TRBV12-4	TRBJ1-1	CASSPTRREAFF
TRBV4-2	TRBJ2-3	CANSQDWRTDTQYF
TRBV29-1	TRBJ1-2	CSVVGGHYGYTF